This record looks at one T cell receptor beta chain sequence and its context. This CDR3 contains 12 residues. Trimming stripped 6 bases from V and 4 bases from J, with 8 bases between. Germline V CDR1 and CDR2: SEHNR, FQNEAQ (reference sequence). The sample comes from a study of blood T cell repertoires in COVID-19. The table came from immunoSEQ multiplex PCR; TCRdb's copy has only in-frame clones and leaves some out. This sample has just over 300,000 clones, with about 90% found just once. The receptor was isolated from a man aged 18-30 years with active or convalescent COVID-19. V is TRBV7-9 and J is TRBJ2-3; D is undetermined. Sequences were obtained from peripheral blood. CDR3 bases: TGTGCCAGCAGACTATCGGCAGATACGCAGTATTTT. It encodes CASRLSADTQYF.